The table lists the clone carrying this TCR beta chain with a few counts. This record comes from a study of blood T cell repertoires in COVID-19. At the level of the study: Sites in the United States, Italy and Spain provided acute and convalescent COVID-19 samples. PBMCs, B-cell-depleted T cells, or T cells provided the cDNA or gDNA that made up the material.

The CDR3 has 14 residues. Trimming took off 5 bases at V and 6 bases at J, with 13 bases between the two ends. Germline assignment: CDR1 SGHNT and CDR2 YENEEA. As handled by the study authors: From reference gene primer amplification, estimates of nucleated cell counts were derived. Sequencing used immunoSEQ multiplex PCR; TCRdb keeps in-frame clones, though not all of them. The V and J calls and clone size were taken over from that table, and D and trimming were inferred from the DNA. The repertoire has roughly 80,000 clones, 65% to 85% of them found once; the top ten carry approximately 15%. This TCR was recovered from a woman aged 60 to 75 with acute or convalescent COVID-19. Sample: peripheral blood. The rearrangement joins TRBV11-3 to TRBJ2-2; D is unresolved. CDR3 nucleotides: TGTGCCAGCAGCCCCCGAGATACGGCCGGGGAGCTGTTTTTT. It translates to CASSPRDTAGELFF.